Here is one TCR beta chain with its context. Its antigen remains unidentified. TCRdb processed the RT-PCR reads anew with MiXCR; each CDR3 protein has one entry. The repertoire holds about 480,000 distinct CDR3 sequences, with around 25% as singletons. The sample comes from a study of response to subunit inactivated influenza vaccine. Whole-study results and caveats: Only a handful of new T cells, the authors suggested, are recruited with each seasonal influenza vaccination.

This CDR3 has 16 residues. Germline V lookup: CDR1 MDHEN, CDR2 SYDVKM. Trimming removed 3 bases from V and 0 bases from J, with 9 bases in between. Sequencing used CD4+ T cells sorted from PBMCs, obtained around 5 days after vaccination. The genes are TRBV28 and TRBJ1-6; D unclear. The receptor was derived from a man between 50 and 59 years old who received an inactivated influenza vaccine. This chain's CDR3 is CASSFAGTSYNSPLHF. CDR3 nucleotides: TGTGCCAGCAGTTTTGCCGGCACCTCCTATAATTCACCCCTCCACTTT.